Listed below are T cell receptor beta chains from one sample, sequenced in a study of T cell changes during pregnancy in multiple sclerosis. TCRdb's copy holds only in-frame clones and misses some; the assay was immunoSEQ multiplex PCR. The sample has about 80,000 clones, 92% seen once. This specimen consisted of peripheral blood, obtained before pregnancy. All receptors come from a female donor with multiple sclerosis, enrolled in a pregnancy study. The CDR3 runs from the conserved cysteine through the conserved F or W. The D gene is left open where the match is weak. Only some rows state a clone size, as once, few, many or a class for expanded clones.

CDR3 DNA	CDR3 protein	D gene	clone size	V gene	J gene
TGCGCCAGCAGCCAAGAAGAACAGGGGTTCCCCTATGGCTACACCTTC	CASSQEEQGFPYGYTF	TRBD1	.	TRBV4-1	TRBJ1-2
TGTGCCAGCAGTGAAACGGGAGACGGCTACAATGAGCAGTTCTTC	CASSETGDGYNEQFF	.	.	TRBV6-1	TRBJ2-1
TGTGCCAGCAGTTTATCCACAGTGTCTGGGACCCAGTACTTC	CASSLSTVSGTQYF	.	few	TRBV27	TRBJ2-5
TGTGCCAGCAGTCAATTGGAGGGGACCCAGTACTTC	CASSQLEGTQYF	.	.	TRBV25-1	TRBJ2-5
TGTGCCAGCAGTTACTCAGGTAGCGGATACACCGGGGAGCTGTTTTTT	CASSYSGSGYTGELFF	.	.	TRBV6-5	TRBJ2-2
TGTGCCAGCACGGGGGACAGGGGAGACTATGGCTACACCTTC	CASTGDRGDYGYTF	TRBD1	once	TRBV2	TRBJ1-2
TGTGCCAGCAGTACCCGACAAACAGGGTTCACTGAAGCTTTCTTT	CASSTRQTGFTEAFF	.	.	TRBV6-5	TRBJ1-1
TGTGCCAGCAGCCTGATTACTAGCGGGATCTGGAAGGAGACCCAGTACTTC	CASSLITSGIWKETQYF	TRBD2	.	TRBV5-4	TRBJ2-5
TGTGCCAGCAGCTTATTTGGCAGGGGGGTCTCTGAAGCTTTCTTT	CASSLFGRGVSEAFF	TRBD1	few	TRBV11-1	TRBJ1-1
TGTGCCAGCTCACCAGAAAGCGGATGGTCCTACGAGCAGTACTTC	CASSPESGWSYEQYF	.	.	TRBV18	TRBJ2-7
TGCGCCAGCAGCCAAGTTCGTGATACGCAGTATTTT	CASSQVRDTQYF	.	.	TRBV4-3	TRBJ2-3
TGTGCCACCAGCAGAGGGCTAGCGGGAGGTAGGGAGACCCAGTACTTC	CATSRGLAGGRETQYF	TRBD2	.	TRBV15	TRBJ2-5
TGTGCCAGCAGCTTCCGGGACAGAATACCTCCTCGCACAGATACGCAGTATTTT	CASSFRDRIPPRTDTQYF	TRBD1	.	TRBV11-1	TRBJ2-3
TGTGCCAGCAGCCTCACAGGGATTGAATCGGTTTGGTACACTGAAGCTTTCTTT	CASSLTGIESVWYTEAFF	.	.	TRBV7-9	TRBJ1-1
TGTGCCAGCTGGGTCGAAACGGGACTCCACTACAATGAGCAGTTCTTC	CASWVETGLHYNEQFF	.	.	TRBV5-4	TRBJ2-1
TGTGCCAGCAGCAAAAGTCCGGGACATTCATCCTACGAGCAGTACTTC	CASSKSPGHSSYEQYF	.	.	TRBV7-9	TRBJ2-7
TGTGCCAGCAGTGAAAAGGGACTAGCGGCATACAATGAGCAGTTCTTC	CASSEKGLAAYNEQFF	TRBD2	once	TRBV6-4	TRBJ2-1
TGTGCCAGCAGTCCATGGCAGCAAGAGACCCAGTACTTC	CASSPWQQETQYF	.	.	TRBV7-8	TRBJ2-5
TGCGCCAGCACCCCGGGGGTTGTAGGCTATGGCTACACCTTC	CASTPGVVGYGYTF	.	.	TRBV5-1	TRBJ1-2
TGCGCCAGCAGGGACAGTCCACACTCTGGGGCCAACGTCCTGACTTTC	CASRDSPHSGANVLTF	.	.	TRBV5-1	TRBJ2-6
TGCAGCGTTAAGTCCGGGACAAACACCGGGGAGCTGTTTTTT	CSVKSGTNTGELFF	.	.	TRBV29-1	TRBJ2-2
TGTGCCAGCTCACCAGGAGTGGATCAGCCCCAGCATTTT	CASSPGVDQPQHF	.	.	TRBV18	TRBJ1-5
TGTGCCAGCAGCTCCGGGACAGGCTCCTACGAGCAGTACTTC	CASSSGTGSYEQYF	TRBD1	.	TRBV11-3	TRBJ2-7
TGCGCCAGCAGCTTGGAGAGGAGGGATACGCAGTATTTT	CASSLERRDTQYF	.	.	TRBV5-1	TRBJ2-3
TGTGCCACCAGCAAGGCTGGGACAGCCTATGGCTACACCTTC	CATSKAGTAYGYTF	TRBD1	.	TRBV15	TRBJ1-2
TGTGCCAGCATGGTGGGCCTCACCACTGAAGCTTTCTTT	CASMVGLTTEAFF	.	once	TRBV28	TRBJ1-1
TGTGCCAGCAGTAGAACTGGGGAGCTGTTTTTT	CASSRTGELFF	.	.	TRBV6-1	TRBJ2-2
TGTGCCAGCAGAGGGGACAGGGGGTGGGAGACCCAGTACTTC	CASRGDRGWETQYF	TRBD1	.	TRBV27	TRBJ2-5
TGCGCCAGCAGCCAAGATTCACAGGGATCCAAAAACATTCAGTACTTC	CASSQDSQGSKNIQYF	.	.	TRBV4-1	TRBJ2-4
TGTGCCAGCCATCTTGCGGGTTACGAGCAGTACTTC	CASHLAGYEQYF	.	.	TRBV28	TRBJ2-7
TGTGCCAGCAGTTACTCCACAGGGGACCGCGAGCAGTACTTC	CASSYSTGDREQYF	TRBD1	once	TRBV6-6	TRBJ2-7
TGTGCCAGCAGTTCCCAGACAGGGGTCTACGAGCAGTACTTC	CASSSQTGVYEQYF	TRBD1	.	TRBV28	TRBJ2-7
TGTGCCAGCAGACAGGGCTTGTCCTACAATGAGCAGTTCTTC	CASRQGLSYNEQFF	.	.	TRBV2	TRBJ2-1
TGTGCCAGCAGTTACTCGACAGGGGCTCCTCAGTGGGAAGCTTTCTTT	CASSYSTGAPQWEAFF	TRBD1	.	TRBV6-6	TRBJ1-1
TGTGCCAGCGACAGGGCGAGCAATCAGCCCCAGCATTTT	CASDRASNQPQHF	TRBD1	.	TRBV28	TRBJ1-5
TGCAGCGTTGAAACAGGGGATAGCAATCAGCCCCAGCATTTT	CSVETGDSNQPQHF	TRBD1	.	TRBV29-1	TRBJ1-5
TGTGCCACCCGCTACAGGGAAGGAGGCACCGGGGAGCTGTTTTTT	CATRYREGGTGELFF	.	once	TRBV10-3	TRBJ2-2
TGTGCCAGTAGTATCCCCACAGGGGGCGGAAACACCATATATTTT	CASSIPTGGGNTIYF	TRBD1	once	TRBV19	TRBJ1-3
TGCAGCGCGAGTGCCGGGACTAGCGGGAACGAGCAGTACTTC	CSASAGTSGNEQYF	TRBD2	.	TRBV29-1	TRBJ2-7
TGTGCCAGCAGCTTGGACAGTCCCGGGGCTGGAAACACCATATATTTT	CASSLDSPGAGNTIYF	.	.	TRBV5-6	TRBJ1-3
TGCGCCAGCAGCGGTCTTACAGGACCGGGCACTGAAGCTTTCTTT	CASSGLTGPGTEAFF	.	.	TRBV5-1	TRBJ1-1